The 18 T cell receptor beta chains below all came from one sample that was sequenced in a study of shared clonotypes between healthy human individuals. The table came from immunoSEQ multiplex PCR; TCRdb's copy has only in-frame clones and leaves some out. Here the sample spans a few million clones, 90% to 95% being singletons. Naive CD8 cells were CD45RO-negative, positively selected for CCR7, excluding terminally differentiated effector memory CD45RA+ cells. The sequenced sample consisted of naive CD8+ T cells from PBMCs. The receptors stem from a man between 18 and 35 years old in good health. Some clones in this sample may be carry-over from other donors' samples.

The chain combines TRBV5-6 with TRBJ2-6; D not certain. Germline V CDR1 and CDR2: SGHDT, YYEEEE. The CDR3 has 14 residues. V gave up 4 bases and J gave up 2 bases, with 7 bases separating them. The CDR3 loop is CASSPLPGANVLTF. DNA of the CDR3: TGTGCCAGCAGCCCGCTCCCTGGGGCCAACGTCCTGACTTTC.

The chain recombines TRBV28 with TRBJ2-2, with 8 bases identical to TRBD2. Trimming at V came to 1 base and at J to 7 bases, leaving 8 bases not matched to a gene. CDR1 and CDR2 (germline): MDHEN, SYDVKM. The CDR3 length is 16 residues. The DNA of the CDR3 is TGTGCCAGCAGTTTATATCCGGGAGGGCCGAGCGGGGAGCTGTTTTTT. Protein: CASSLYPGGPSGELFF.

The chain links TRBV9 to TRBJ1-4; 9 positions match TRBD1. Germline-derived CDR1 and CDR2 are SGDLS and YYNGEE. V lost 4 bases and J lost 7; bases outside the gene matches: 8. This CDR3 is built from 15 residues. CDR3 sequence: CASSPSDRGGEKLFF. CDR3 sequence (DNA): TGTGCCAGCAGCCCATCGGACAGGGGCGGTGAAAAACTGTTTTTT.

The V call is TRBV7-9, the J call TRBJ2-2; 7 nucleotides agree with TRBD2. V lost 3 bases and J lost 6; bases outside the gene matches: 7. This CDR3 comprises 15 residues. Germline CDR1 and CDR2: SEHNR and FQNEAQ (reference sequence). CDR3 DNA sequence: TGTGCCAGCAGCTTTACGGGAGGTTTAGCCGGGGAGCTGTTTTTT. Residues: CASSFTGGLAGELFF. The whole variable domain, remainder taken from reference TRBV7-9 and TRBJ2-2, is DTGVSQNPRHKITKRGQNVTFRCDPISEHNRLYWYRQTLGQGPEFLTYFQNEAQLEKSRLLSDRFSAERPKGSFSTLEIQRTEQGDSAMYLCASSFTGGLAGELFFGEGSRLTVL.

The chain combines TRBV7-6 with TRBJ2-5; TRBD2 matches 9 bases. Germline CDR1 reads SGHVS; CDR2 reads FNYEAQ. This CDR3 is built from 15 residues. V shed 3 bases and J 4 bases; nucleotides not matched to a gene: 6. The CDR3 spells CASSLLVAGVETQYF. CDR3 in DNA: TGTGCCAGCAGCTTGTTAGTAGCGGGAGTAGAGACCCAGTACTTC.

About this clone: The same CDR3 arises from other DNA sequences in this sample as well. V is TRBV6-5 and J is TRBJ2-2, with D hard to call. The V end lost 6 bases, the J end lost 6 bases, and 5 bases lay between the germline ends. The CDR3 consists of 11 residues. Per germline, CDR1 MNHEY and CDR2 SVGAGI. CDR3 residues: CASRSSGELFF. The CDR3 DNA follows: TGTGCCAGCAGAAGCTCCGGGGAGCTGTTTTTT.

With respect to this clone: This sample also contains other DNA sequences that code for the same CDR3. The CDR3 loop is CASSIGQSYEQYF. CDR3 nucleotides: TGTGCCAGTAGTATAGGACAGTCCTACGAGCAGTACTTC. This rearrangement joins TRBV19 to TRBJ2-7, with D maybe TRBD1 (5 bases). The CDR3 sequence is 13 residues long. Trimming removed 1 base from V and 1 base from J, with 5 bases in between. Germline CDR1 and CDR2: LNHDA and SQIVND (reference sequence).

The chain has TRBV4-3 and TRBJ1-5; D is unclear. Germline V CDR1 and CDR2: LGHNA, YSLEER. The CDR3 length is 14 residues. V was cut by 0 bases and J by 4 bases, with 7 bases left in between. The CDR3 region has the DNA TGCGCCAGCAGCCAAGAATATGGAAATCAGCCCCAGCATTTT. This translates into CASSQEYGNQPQHF.

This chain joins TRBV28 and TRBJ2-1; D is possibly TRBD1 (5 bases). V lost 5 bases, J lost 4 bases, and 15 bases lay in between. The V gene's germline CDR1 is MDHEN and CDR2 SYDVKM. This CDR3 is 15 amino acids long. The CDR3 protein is CASSQMGPVYNEQFF. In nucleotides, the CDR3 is TGTGCCAGCAGTCAGATGGGGCCAGTATACAATGAGCAGTTCTTC.

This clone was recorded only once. CDR3 in DNA: TGTGCCAGCAGCTTGGACAGGGTGAGCACTGAAGCTTTCTTT. This codes for CASSLDRVSTEAFF. This sequence joins TRBV5-8 and TRBJ1-1, with TRBD1 as a possible D gene (6 bases). The ends were cut back, 0 bases at V and 4 bases at J, with 10 bases in the middle. This CDR3 has 14 residues. CDR1 and CDR2 from the germline V gene are SGHTS and YDEGEE.

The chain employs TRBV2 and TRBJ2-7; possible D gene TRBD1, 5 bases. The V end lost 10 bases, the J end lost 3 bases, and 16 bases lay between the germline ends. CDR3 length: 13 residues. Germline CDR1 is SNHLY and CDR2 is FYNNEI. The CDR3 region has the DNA TGTGCCACCCAGAGTGACAGCAACTACGAGCAGTACTTC. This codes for CATQSDSNYEQYF.

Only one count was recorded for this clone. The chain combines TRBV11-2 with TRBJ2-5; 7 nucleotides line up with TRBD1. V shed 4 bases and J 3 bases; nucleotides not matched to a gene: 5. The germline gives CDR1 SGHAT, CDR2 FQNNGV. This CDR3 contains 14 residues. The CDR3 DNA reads TGTGCCAGCAGCTCCGGGACAGTCAAAGAGACCCAGTACTTC. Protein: CASSSGTVKETQYF.

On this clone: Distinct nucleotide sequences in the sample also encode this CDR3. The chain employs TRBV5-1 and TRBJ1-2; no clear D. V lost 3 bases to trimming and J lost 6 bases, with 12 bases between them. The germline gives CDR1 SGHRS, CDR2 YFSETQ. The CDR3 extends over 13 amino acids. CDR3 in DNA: TGCGCCAGCAGCTCCGACCCCGGCCATGGCTACACCTTC. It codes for CASSSDPGHGYTF.

CDR3 protein: CASSSGLTGELFF. The CDR3, as DNA: TGTGCCAGCAGTTCCGGACTAACCGGGGAGCTGTTTTTT. The chain has TRBV28 and TRBJ2-2, with D tentatively TRBD2 (6 bases). The CDR3 is 13 amino acids. The germline V gene has CDR1 MDHEN and CDR2 SYDVKM. Trimming removed 4 bases at V and 5 bases at J, with 8 bases between.

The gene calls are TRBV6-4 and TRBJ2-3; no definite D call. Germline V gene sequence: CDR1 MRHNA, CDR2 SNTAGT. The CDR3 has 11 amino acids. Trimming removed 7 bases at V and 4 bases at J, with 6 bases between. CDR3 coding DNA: TGTGCCAGCAATTTACCAGATACGCAGTATTTT. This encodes CASNLPDTQYF.

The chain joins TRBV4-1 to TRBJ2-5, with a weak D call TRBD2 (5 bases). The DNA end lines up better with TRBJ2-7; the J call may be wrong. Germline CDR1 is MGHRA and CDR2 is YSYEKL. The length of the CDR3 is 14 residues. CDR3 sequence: CASSLRTTGYEQYF. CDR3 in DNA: TGCGCCAGCAGCCTCCGGACGACGGGGTACGAGCAGTACTTC.

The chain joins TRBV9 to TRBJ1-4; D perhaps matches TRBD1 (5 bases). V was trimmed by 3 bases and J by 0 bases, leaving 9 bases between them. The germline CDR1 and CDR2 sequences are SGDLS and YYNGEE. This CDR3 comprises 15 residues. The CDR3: CASSEQATTNEKLFF. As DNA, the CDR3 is TGTGCCAGCAGCGAACAGGCAACAACTAATGAAAAACTGTTTTTT.

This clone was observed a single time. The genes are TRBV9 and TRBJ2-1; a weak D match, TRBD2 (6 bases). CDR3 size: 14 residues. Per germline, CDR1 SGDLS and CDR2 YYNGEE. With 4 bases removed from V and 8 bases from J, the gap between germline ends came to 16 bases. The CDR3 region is CASSQRGGADEQFF. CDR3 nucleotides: TGTGCCAGCAGCCAGAGGGGAGGTGCAGATGAGCAGTTCTTC.